This T cell receptor (beta chain) is from a study of CD8 T cells in Susac syndrome. The CDR3 covers 15 residues. The germline CDR1 and CDR2 sequences are MNHNY and SVGAGI (reference sequence). J was trimmed by 3 bases and V by 6 bases; bases with no gene match: 5. As to this clonotype: Antigen: not known.

When the RNA was reverse transcribed, random hexamers were used with an input of roughly 0.45 to 1 ug. Multiplex PCR with immunoSEQ amplified the TCR beta CDR3 across 54 Vbeta and 13 Jbeta. TCRdb used MiXCR to reprocess the immunoSEQ multiplex PCR reads, holding one entry per CDR3 protein. The sample has around 150,000 distinct CDR3 sequences; 93% are singletons. Study-wide results and limits: It was acknowledged by the study that relatively few individuals were included in its TCR sequencing and HLA analysis.

The chain carries TRBV6-6 and TRBJ2-7, with 13 bases that match TRBD2. The TCR comes from a human donor in good health. The sample comprised CD4+ T cells from PBMCs. CDR3 nucleotide sequence: TGTGCCAGCAGGGGACTAGCGGGGCCTAACTACGAGCAGTACTTC. Translation: CASRGLAGPNYEQYF.